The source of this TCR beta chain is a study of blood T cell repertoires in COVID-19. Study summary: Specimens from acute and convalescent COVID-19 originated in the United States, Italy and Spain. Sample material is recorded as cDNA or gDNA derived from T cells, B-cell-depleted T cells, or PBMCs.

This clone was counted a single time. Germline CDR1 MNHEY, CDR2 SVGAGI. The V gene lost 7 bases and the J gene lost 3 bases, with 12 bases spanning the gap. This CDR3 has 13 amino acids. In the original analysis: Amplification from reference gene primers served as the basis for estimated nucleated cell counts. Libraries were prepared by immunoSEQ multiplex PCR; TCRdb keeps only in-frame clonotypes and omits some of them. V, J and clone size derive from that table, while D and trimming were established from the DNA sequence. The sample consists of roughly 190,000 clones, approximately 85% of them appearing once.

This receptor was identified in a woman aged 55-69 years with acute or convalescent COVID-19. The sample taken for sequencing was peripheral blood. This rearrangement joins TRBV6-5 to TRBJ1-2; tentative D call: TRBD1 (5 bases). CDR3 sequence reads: CASTRAGHYGYTF. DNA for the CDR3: TGTGCCAGCACCAGGGCAGGTCACTATGGCTACACCTTC.